The 27 T cell receptor beta chains listed next were all sequenced from one sample in a study of CD8+ T cells in alopecia areata. TCR sequencing used cDNA made by reverse transcription of extracted RNA. TCRdb's table, derived via immunoSEQ multiplex PCR, lists solely in-frame clones and lacks some. There are 90,000 to 120,000 clones in the sample; 45% to 60% occur only once, and 20% to 25% lies in the top ten. Material: NKG2D-low CD8+ T cells sorted from blood. These receptors originate from a human donor with alopecia areata.

V usage is TRBV5-4 and J usage is TRBJ1-5; unclear D gene. Per the germline V gene, CDR1 is SGHNT and CDR2 is YYREEE (reference sequence). CDR3 size: 15 residues. Trimming removed 1 base from V and 3 bases from J, with 11 bases in between. As DNA, the CDR3 is TGTGCCAGCAGCTTGTTCGGTGAGACCAATCAGCCCCAGCATTTT. Translation gives CASSLFGETNQPQHF.

The chain is built from TRBV7-6 and TRBJ1-1; D is unclear. Germline-derived CDR1 and CDR2 are SGHVS and FNYEAQ. Between the trimmed V and J ends, which lost 2 bases and 4 bases, there was a span of 11 bases. This CDR3 comprises 14 residues. CDR3 in amino acids: CASSLSVELTEAFF. CDR3 bases: TGTGCCAGCAGCTTATCCGTGGAGCTCACTGAAGCTTTCTTT.

J is TRBJ2-7 and V is TRBV4-1, with 8 bases identical to TRBD1. Looked up from germline, CDR1 is MGHRA and CDR2 is YSYEKL. V trimming: 3 bases; J trimming: 2 bases; junction bases outside the gene matches: 6. The CDR3 contains 15 residues. The CDR3 DNA reads TGCGCCAGCAGCCAGGGGACAGGTTCGACCTACGAGCAGTACTTC. It codes for CASSQGTGSTYEQYF.

This clone was seen just once. The chain recombines TRBV7-8 with TRBJ2-2, with 7 bases matching TRBD1. The CDR3 extends over 17 amino acids. Per germline, CDR1 SGHVS and CDR2 FQNEAQ. The V segment lost 5 bases and the J segment 1 base; nucleotides outside the gene matches: 10. The CDR3 is CASSALRDRENTGELFF. The CDR3 DNA is TGTGCCAGCAGCGCGCTTCGAGACAGGGAGAACACCGGGGAGCTGTTTTTT.

The chain combines TRBV5-6 with TRBJ2-7, with a weak D call TRBD2 (6 bases). This CDR3 region has 13 residues. The V end was cut by 4 bases, the J end by 7 bases, with 15 bases between. Per germline, CDR1 SGHDT and CDR2 YYEEEE. This CDR3 is CASSLGTAGEQYF. Written as DNA, the CDR3 is TGTGCCAGCAGCCTAGGGACGGCGGGGGAGCAGTACTTC.

This rearrangement joins TRBV2 to TRBJ1-2; weak D call: TRBD1 (5 bases). The CDR3 sequence is 13 residues long. V lost 7 bases and J lost 3, with 12 bases in between. Germline values: CDR1 SNHLY, CDR2 FYNNEI. For the CDR3, the DNA is TGTGCCAGCATGTCAGGGTTGGACTATGGCTACACCTTC. Translation: CASMSGLDYGYTF.

V gene TRBV6-5 combines with J gene TRBJ1-5, with TRBD1 as a possible D gene (5 bases). This CDR3 is 13 amino acids long. Germline V gene lookup returns CDR1 MNHEY and CDR2 SVGAGI. Trimming removed 6 bases from V and 6 bases from J, with 12 bases in between. The CDR3 coding sequence is TGTGCCAGCAGCCAAGGGGCCGGTCAGCCCCAGCATTTT. Protein sequence: CASSQGAGQPQHF.

As concerns this clone: At the DNA level, this CDR3 is encoded by other sequences in the same sample as well. J is TRBJ2-1 and V is TRBV29-1; 12 nucleotides line up with TRBD2. Per the germline V gene, CDR1 is SQVTM and CDR2 is ANQGSEA. Trimming removed 1 base from V and 7 bases from J; junction bases left unmatched: 2. The CDR3 extends over 14 amino acids. The CDR3 region is CSVEGLAGVNEQFF. In DNA form, the CDR3 reads TGCAGCGTTGAAGGACTAGCGGGAGTTAATGAGCAGTTCTTC.

The rearrangement joins TRBV11-2 to TRBJ2-1, with D hard to call. The V gene lost 5 bases and the J gene lost 4 bases, with 9 bases spanning the gap. The germline V gene has CDR1 SGHAT and CDR2 FQNNGV. The CDR3 length is 13 residues. The DNA for the CDR3 is TGTGCCAGCAGCATCGCCCGTTACAATGAGCAGTTCTTC. Translation gives CASSIARYNEQFF.

The rearrangement uses TRBV7-9 and TRBJ2-5; tentatively, D is TRBD1 or TRBD2 (5 bases each). Germline V gene lookup returns CDR1 SEHNR and CDR2 FQNEAQ (reference sequence). The CDR3 consists of 14 residues. V was trimmed by 6 bases and J by 3 bases, leaving 14 bases between them. CDR3 protein: CASRGEFEEETQYF. Here the CDR3 DNA reads TGTGCCAGCAGGGGGGAGTTTGAAGAAGAGACCCAGTACTTC. Supplemented by reference TRBV7-9 and TRBJ2-5, the full variable domain reads DTGVSQNPRHKITKRGQNVTFRCDPISEHNRLYWYRQTLGQGPEFLTYFQNEAQLEKSRLLSDRFSAERPKGSFSTLEIQRTEQGDSAMYLCASRGEFEEETQYFGPGTRLLVL.

The V gene is TRBV15, the J gene TRBJ1-1; the D gene is possibly TRBD1 (6 bases). The CDR3 runs 14 residues. Between the trimmed V and J ends, which lost 0 bases and 4 bases, there was a span of 9 bases. Germline loops: CDR1 LNHNV, CDR2 YYDKDF (reference sequence). The CDR3 reads CATSRDGGPTEAFF. The DNA of the CDR3 is TGTGCCACCAGCAGAGACGGGGGGCCCACTGAAGCTTTCTTT. The full variable domain, its missing parts supplied by reference TRBV15 and TRBJ1-1, is DAMVIQNPRYQVTQFGKPVTLSCSQTLNHNVMYWYQQKSSQAPKLLFHYYDKDFNNEADTPDNFQSRRPNTSFCFLDIRSPGLGDTAMYLCATSRDGGPTEAFFGQGTRLTVV.

The chain links TRBV10-3 to TRBJ2-7; no clear D gene. Germline V gene sequence: CDR1 ENHRY, CDR2 SYGVKD. V dropped 6 bases and J dropped 8 bases, with 11 bases sitting between them. This CDR3 has 11 residues. CDR3 amino acids: CAISSGLQQYF. The DNA for the CDR3 is TGTGCCATCAGCTCGGGTCTTCAGCAGTACTTC.

V gene TRBV6-1 combines with J gene TRBJ1-1; TRBD1 matches at 9 bases. The CDR3 runs 16 residues. Losses at the gene ends were 3 bases for V and 8 bases for J; bases not matched to a gene: 13. Looked up from germline, CDR1 is MNHNS and CDR2 is SASEGT. CDR3 region: CASSEWDRVLGGEAFF. The CDR3 nucleotides are TGTGCCAGCAGTGAGTGGGACAGGGTGTTAGGAGGGGAAGCTTTCTTT.

The chain has TRBV7-3 and TRBJ2-3; tentatively, D is TRBD2 (6 bases). The V end lost 6 bases, the J end lost 0 bases, and 10 bases lay between the germline ends. The germline V gene encodes CDR1 SGHTA and CDR2 FQGTGA. This CDR3 spans 14 amino acids. CDR3 in DNA: TGTGCCAGCAGTAACGGGGGTAGCACAGATACGCAGTATTTT. Its protein is CASSNGGSTDTQYF.

The chain employs TRBV7-2 and TRBJ2-5, with TRBD2 as a possible D gene (5 bases). Germline CDR1 is SGHTA and CDR2 is FQGNSA. V lost 1 base, J lost 5 bases, and 17 bases lay in between. CDR3 size: 16 residues. The CDR3 DNA reads as TGTGCCAGCAGCTTAGATACCGGGGTTGGGTATGAGACCCAGTACTTC. This encodes CASSLDTGVGYETQYF.

The rearrangement links TRBV29-1 to TRBJ1-2; unclear D gene. The V gene's germline CDR1 is SQVTM and CDR2 ANQGSEA. The V end lost 5 bases, the J end lost 8 bases, and 12 bases lay between the germline ends. This CDR3 comprises 11 residues. CDR3 coding DNA: TGCAGCGTTCTAATCCGCGGCGGCTACACCTTC. Translating gives CSVLIRGGYTF.

This clone was counted a single time. V and J are TRBV5-1 and TRBJ2-7; D is possibly TRBD2 (5 bases). The germline V gene has CDR1 SGHRS and CDR2 YFSETQ. Trimming took 3 bases from V and 6 from J, leaving 19 bases between them. CDR3 length equals 15 residues. CDR3 loop: CASSSGWEYFREQYF. As DNA, the CDR3 is TGCGCCAGCAGCTCCGGGTGGGAGTACTTCCGCGAGCAGTACTTC.

V usage is TRBV13 and J usage is TRBJ2-7; TRBD2 agrees at 7 bases. The CDR3 has 16 amino acids. Per germline, CDR1 PRHDT and CDR2 FYEKMQ (reference sequence). With 3 bases clipped from V and 2 bases from J, the junction kept 10 bases outside the gene matches. CDR3 coding DNA: TGTGCCAGCAGCTTTCCATCTAGCGGAACACCCTACGAGCAGTACTTC. Its translation is CASSFPSSGTPYEQYF.

CDR3 loop: CASSQLAGDNEQFF. Written as DNA, the CDR3 is TGCGCCAGCAGCCAACTAGCGGGAGATAATGAGCAGTTCTTC. The chain joins TRBV4-1 to TRBJ2-1, with 10 bases aligning to TRBD2. The germline V gene encodes CDR1 MGHRA and CDR2 YSYEKL. The V and J ends lost 2 bases and 7 bases, in that order; junction bases with no gene match: 2. The CDR3 covers 14 residues.

This clone was counted between two and nine times. The rearrangement joins TRBV23-1 to TRBJ1-1; D is perhaps TRBD1 (6 bases). TRBV23-1 is an open reading frame, and its role is uncertain. The CDR3 extends over 12 amino acids. Between the trimmed V and J ends, which lost 8 bases and 5 bases, there was a span of 12 bases. The DNA of the CDR3 is TGCGCCAGCTGGACAGTGCATACTGAAGCTTTCTTT. This codes for CASWTVHTEAFF.

The rearrangement uses TRBV15 and TRBJ2-5; no clear D gene. This CDR3 spans 14 amino acids. Trimming stripped 5 bases from V and 5 bases from J, with 15 bases between. Germline loops: CDR1 LNHNV, CDR2 YYDKDF (reference sequence). CDR3 sequence (DNA): TGTGCCACCAGCGGGCGACACCTTTCGGAGACCCAGTACTTC. Translating gives CATSGRHLSETQYF.

A few counts support this clone. The V call is TRBV23-1, the J call TRBJ2-2; no clear D. TRBV23-1 is noted as an ORF with a role that remains uncertain. The CDR3 covers 12 residues. V lost 2 bases, J lost 5 bases, and 3 bases lay in between. The DNA for the CDR3 is TGCGCCAGCAGTCAACGTACCGGGGAGCTGTTTTTT. Its translation: CASSQRTGELFF.

This chain uses TRBV28 with TRBJ2-3; D call uncertain. V was clipped by 6 bases and J by 2 bases, with 9 bases between them. This CDR3 region has 13 residues. CDR1 and CDR2 (germline): MDHEN, SYDVKM. In DNA form, the CDR3 reads TGTGCCAGCAGGATGGAGTCCACAGATACGCAGTATTTT. Translated: CASRMESTDTQYF.

This clone has a handful of counts. In DNA, the CDR3 is TGCAGCGCTACGGCCAGGGAATACACTGAAGCTTTCTTT. This gives the protein CSATAREYTEAFF. V usage is TRBV29-1 and J usage is TRBJ1-1; the D gene is possibly TRBD1 (5 bases). Germline CDR1 SQVTM, CDR2 ANQGSEA. V was pared by 7 bases and J by 3 bases, with 15 bases between. This CDR3 comprises 13 residues.

The V and J genes are TRBV30 and TRBJ1-5; D is undetermined. The germline V gene has CDR1 GTSNPN and CDR2 SVGIG (reference sequence). The V end was cut by 2 bases, the J end by 6 bases, with 8 bases between. The CDR3 covers 12 residues. The CDR3 DNA sequence: TGTGCCTGGAGTCCAGAGGGTCAGCCCCAGCATTTT. It is translated as CAWSPEGQPQHF.

The rearrangement uses TRBV11-2 and TRBJ2-7; TRBD2 aligns across 9 bases. In germline, CDR1 is SGHAT, CDR2 FQNNGV. J was trimmed by 0 bases and V by 1 base; bases with no gene match: 4. This CDR3 is built from 16 residues. CDR3 in DNA: TGTGCCAGCAGCTTAGCGGGCGGGAGGGACTCCTACGAGCAGTACTTC. Protein sequence: CASSLAGGRDSYEQYF.

This clone was seen more than once but under ten times. The chain uses TRBV7-8 and TRBJ2-7; a possible D gene is TRBD2 (5 bases). The CDR3 spans 15 residues. The germline V gene encodes CDR1 SGHVS and CDR2 FQNEAQ. The V gene lost 5 bases and the J gene lost 3 bases, with 17 bases spanning the gap. The CDR3 DNA is TGTGCCAGCAGCCTAGACCCTAGCCCATTCTACGAGCAGTACTTC. Translation: CASSLDPSPFYEQYF.